This T cell receptor (beta chain) is from a study of T-cell reconstitution after alpha-beta-depleted transplantation in children. This clonotype was detected many times. Preparing the TCRbeta library involved the use of unique molecular identifiers. TCRdb fed the PCR reads into MiXCR, producing one record per CDR3 protein. In the table there are about 300,000 distinct CDR3 sequences, roughly a tenth of which are singletons. The CDR3 is made up of 14 amino acids. V lost 0 bases to trimming and J lost 5 bases, with 11 bases between them. CDR1 is ENHRY, CDR2 SYGVKD, per germline. The rearrangement links TRBV10-3 to TRBJ2-7; D might be TRBD1 (5 bases). The sample consisted of PBMCs, taken before TCRalphabeta/CD19-depleted stem cell transplant. This TCR was sampled from a boy under two years old with acute myeloid leukemia, due to receive a stem cell transplant. The CDR3 nucleotides read TGTGCCATCAGTGAGTCAATAAGACAGCACGAGCAGTACTTC. It encodes CAISESIRQHEQYF.